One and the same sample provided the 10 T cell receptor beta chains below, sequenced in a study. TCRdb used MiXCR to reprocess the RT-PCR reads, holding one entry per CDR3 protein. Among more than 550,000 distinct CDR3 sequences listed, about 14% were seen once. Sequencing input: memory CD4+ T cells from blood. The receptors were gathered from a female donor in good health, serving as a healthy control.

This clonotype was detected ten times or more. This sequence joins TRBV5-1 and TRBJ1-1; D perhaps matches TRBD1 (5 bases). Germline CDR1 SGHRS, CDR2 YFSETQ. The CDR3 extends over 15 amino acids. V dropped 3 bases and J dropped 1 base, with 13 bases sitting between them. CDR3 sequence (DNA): TGCGCCAGCAGCTGGTCCGGACAAACGAACACTGAAGCTTTCTTT. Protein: CASSWSGQTNTEAFF.

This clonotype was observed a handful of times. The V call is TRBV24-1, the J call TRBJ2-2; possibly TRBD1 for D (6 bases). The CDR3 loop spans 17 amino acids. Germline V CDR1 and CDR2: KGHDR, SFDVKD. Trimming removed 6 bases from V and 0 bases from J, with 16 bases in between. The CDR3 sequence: CATSSPRGESNTGELFF. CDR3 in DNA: TGTGCCACCAGTTCGCCCAGGGGTGAGTCGAACACCGGGGAGCTGTTTTTT.

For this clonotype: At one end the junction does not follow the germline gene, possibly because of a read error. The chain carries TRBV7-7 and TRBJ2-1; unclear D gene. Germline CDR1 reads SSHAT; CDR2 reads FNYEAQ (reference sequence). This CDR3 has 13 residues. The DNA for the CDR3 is TGTGCCAGCAGCTCCCAAGAGGCCGGTGAGCATTTCTTC. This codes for CASSSQEAGEHFF.

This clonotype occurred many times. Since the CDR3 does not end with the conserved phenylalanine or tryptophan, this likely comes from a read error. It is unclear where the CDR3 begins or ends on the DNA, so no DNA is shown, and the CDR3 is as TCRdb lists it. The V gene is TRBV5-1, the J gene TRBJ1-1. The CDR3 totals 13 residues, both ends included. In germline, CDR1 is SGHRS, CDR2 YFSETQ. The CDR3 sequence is CASSLDGITDQGL.

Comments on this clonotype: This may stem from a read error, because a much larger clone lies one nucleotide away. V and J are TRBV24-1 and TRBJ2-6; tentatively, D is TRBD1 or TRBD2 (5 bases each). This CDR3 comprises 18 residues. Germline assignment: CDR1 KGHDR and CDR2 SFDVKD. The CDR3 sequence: CATSDTRGASSRANVLTF. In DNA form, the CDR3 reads TGTGCCACCAGTGATACCCGGGGCGCTAGCTCTAGGGCCAACGTCCTGACTTTC.

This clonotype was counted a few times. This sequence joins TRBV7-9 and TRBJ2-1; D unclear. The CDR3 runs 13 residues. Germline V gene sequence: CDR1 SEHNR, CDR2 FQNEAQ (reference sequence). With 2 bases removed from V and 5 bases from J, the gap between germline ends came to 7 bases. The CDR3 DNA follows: TGTGCCAGCAGCTTACATCCAAACAATGAGCAGTTCTTC. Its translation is CASSLHPNNEQFF.

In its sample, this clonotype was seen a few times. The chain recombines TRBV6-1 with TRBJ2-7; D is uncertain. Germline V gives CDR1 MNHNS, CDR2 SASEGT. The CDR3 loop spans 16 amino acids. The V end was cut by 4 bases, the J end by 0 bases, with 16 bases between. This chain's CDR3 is CASSALRHDFSYEQYF. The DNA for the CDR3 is TGTGCCAGCAGTGCCCTCAGGCATGATTTCTCCTACGAGCAGTACTTC.

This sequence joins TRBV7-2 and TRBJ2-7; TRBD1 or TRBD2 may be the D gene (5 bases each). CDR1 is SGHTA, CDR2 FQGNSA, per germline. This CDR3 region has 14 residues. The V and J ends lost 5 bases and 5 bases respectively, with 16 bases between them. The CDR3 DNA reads TGTGCCAGCAGCCCCATGGGGGTTAGCAACGAGCAGTACTTC. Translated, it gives CASSPMGVSNEQYF.

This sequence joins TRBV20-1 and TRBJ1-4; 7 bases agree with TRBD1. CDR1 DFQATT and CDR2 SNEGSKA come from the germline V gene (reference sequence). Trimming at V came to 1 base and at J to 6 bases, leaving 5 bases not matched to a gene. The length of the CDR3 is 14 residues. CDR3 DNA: TGCAGTGCTAGAGGACAGGGTGGAGATGAAAAACTGTTTTTT. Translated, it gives CSARGQGGDEKLFF.

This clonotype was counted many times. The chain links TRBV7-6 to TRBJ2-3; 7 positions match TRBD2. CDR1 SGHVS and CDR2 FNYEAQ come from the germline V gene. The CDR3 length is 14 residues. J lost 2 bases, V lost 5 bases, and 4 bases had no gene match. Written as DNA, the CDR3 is TGTGCCAGCAGCCGGGAGGCCTTCACAGATACGCAGTATTTT. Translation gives CASSREAFTDTQYF.